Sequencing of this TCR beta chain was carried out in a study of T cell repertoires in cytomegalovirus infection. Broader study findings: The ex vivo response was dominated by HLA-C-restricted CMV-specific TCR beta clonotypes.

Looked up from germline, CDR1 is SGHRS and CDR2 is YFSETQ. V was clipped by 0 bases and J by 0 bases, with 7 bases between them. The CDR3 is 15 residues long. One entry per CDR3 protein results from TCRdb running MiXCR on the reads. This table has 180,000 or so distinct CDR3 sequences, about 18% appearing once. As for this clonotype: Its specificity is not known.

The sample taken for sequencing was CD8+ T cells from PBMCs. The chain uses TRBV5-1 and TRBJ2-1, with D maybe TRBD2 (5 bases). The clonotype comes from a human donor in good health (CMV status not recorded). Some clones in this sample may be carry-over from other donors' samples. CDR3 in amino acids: CASSLERSSYNEQFF. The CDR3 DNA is TGCGCCAGCAGCTTGGAGCGGAGCTCCTACAATGAGCAGTTCTTC.